These 17 T cell receptor beta chains originate from one sample sequenced in a study of cytomegalovirus exposure and HLA in healthy donors. With 60 Vbeta and 13 Jbeta primers, the PCR was carried out. This table comes from immunoSEQ multiplex PCR, and its TCRdb copy is limited to in-frame clones, with some not included. The repertoire holds approximately 300,000 clones, just under 85% seen once, with about 2% in the top ten. What was sequenced was PBMCs. The receptors derive from a woman aged 40 to 50 in good health and CMV-seropositive.

V gene TRBV28 combines with J gene TRBJ2-3; no clear D. The germline gives CDR1 MDHEN, CDR2 SYDVKM. V was trimmed by 4 bases and J by 5 bases, leaving 10 bases between them. The CDR3 consists of 13 residues. DNA of the CDR3: TGTGCCAGCAGTTCCAACTCCCAAGATACGCAGTATTTT. As protein: CASSSNSQDTQYF.

J is TRBJ2-2 and V is TRBV7-9; 7 bases fit TRBD1. This CDR3 spans 15 amino acids. In germline, CDR1 is SEHNR, CDR2 FQNEAQ (reference sequence). V dropped 7 bases and J dropped 5; count of bases not matched to a gene: 10. The DNA for the CDR3 is TGTGCCAGCACCCGGACAGGCCTGGTTACCGGGGAGCTGTTTTTT. It translates to CASTRTGLVTGELFF.

V gene TRBV10-2 combines with J gene TRBJ2-5; TRBD2 is a possible D gene (5 bases). Germline CDR1 and CDR2: WSHSY and SAAADI. V was shortened by 4 bases and J by 3 bases, with 9 bases between the two germline ends. The CDR3 length is 13 residues. The CDR3 DNA reads as TGCGCCAGCAGTGGGAGGATCGAAGAGACCCAGTACTTC. Translated, it gives CASSGRIEETQYF.

J is TRBJ2-1 and V is TRBV18; unclear D gene. V was pared by 3 bases and J by 0 bases, with 9 bases between. This CDR3 region has 15 residues. The V gene's germline CDR1 is KGHSH and CDR2 LQKENI. CDR3 region: CASSPGVSSYNEQFF. Here the CDR3 DNA reads TGTGCCAGCTCACCGGGCGTGAGCTCCTACAATGAGCAGTTCTTC.

V and J are TRBV5-4 and TRBJ2-5, with 9 nucleotides matching TRBD2. Trimming cost V 6 bases and J 5 bases; bases outside gene matches: 8. The germline gives CDR1 SGHNT, CDR2 YYREEE (reference sequence). The CDR3 has 14 residues. The CDR3 loop reads CASTRGRAGETQYF. CDR3 nucleotide sequence: TGTGCCAGCACGCGCGGGAGGGCCGGGGAGACCCAGTACTTC.

This rearrangement joins TRBV19 to TRBJ1-4; TRBD1 agrees at 8 bases. This CDR3 has 17 residues. CDR1 and CDR2 (germline): LNHDA, SQIVND (reference sequence). The ends lost 9 bases at V and 0 bases at J; junction bases unmatched: 12. The CDR3 loop is CASRQGLSRATNEKLFF. The CDR3 DNA sequence: TGTGCCAGCAGACAGGGGTTGAGTAGAGCAACTAATGAAAAACTGTTTTTT.

The chain links TRBV7-8 to TRBJ1-5, with D hard to call. V was trimmed by 3 bases and J by 5 bases, leaving 8 bases between them. The CDR3 runs 13 residues. CDR1 SGHVS and CDR2 FQNEAQ come from the germline V gene. The CDR3 region is CASSFGEDQPQHF. The CDR3 DNA sequence: TGTGCCAGCAGCTTCGGGGAAGATCAGCCCCAGCATTTT.

V gene TRBV11-3 combines with J gene TRBJ2-7; tentatively, D is TRBD2 (6 bases). CDR1 and CDR2 (germline): SGHNT, YENEEA. CDR3 size: 12 residues. V was cut by 6 bases and J by 3 bases, with 9 bases left in between. This chain's CDR3 is CASSPRGYEQYF. In nucleotides, the CDR3 is TGTGCCAGCAGTCCGCGGGGCTACGAGCAGTACTTC. The whole variable domain, remainder taken from reference TRBV11-3 and TRBJ2-7, is EAGVVQSPRYKIIEKKQPVAFWCNPISGHNTLYWYLQNLGQGPELLIRYENEEAVDDSQLPKDRFSAERLKGVDSTLKIQPAELGDSAVYLCASSPRGYEQYFGPGTRLTVT.

The genes are TRBV5-1 and TRBJ1-1; 7 bases are a match to TRBD1. Germline V gene lookup returns CDR1 SGHRS and CDR2 YFSETQ. After removal of 1 base from V and 8 bases from J, the junction contained 8 bases not matched to a gene. This CDR3 spans 14 amino acids. CDR3 sequence reads: CASSLSVGGGEAFF. The DNA of the CDR3 is TGCGCCAGCAGCTTGTCGGTAGGAGGGGGCGAAGCTTTCTTT.

The J gene is TRBJ2-3, the V gene TRBV2; 10 bases agree with TRBD2. The ends lost 5 bases at V and 4 bases at J; junction bases unmatched: 6. The CDR3 is made up of 15 amino acids. Germline V gives CDR1 SNHLY, CDR2 FYNNEI. The DNA for the CDR3 is TGTGCCAGCAGTATACTAGCGGGAAAACCAGATACGCAGTATTTT. This sequence encodes CASSILAGKPDTQYF.

This clone was found once. The V and J genes are TRBV14 and TRBJ2-5; 8 bases align to TRBD2. The germline CDR1 and CDR2 sequences are SGHDN and FVKESK. The junction had 11 bases not matched to a gene; V was cut back by 0 bases and J by 11 bases. The CDR3 loop spans 15 amino acids. CDR3 amino acids: CASSQDERETREQYF. CDR3 nucleotide sequence: TGTGCCAGCAGCCAAGATGAGCGGGAGACGAGGGAGCAGTACTTC.

This chain joins TRBV28 and TRBJ1-5, with TRBD1 matching 8 bases. V was clipped by 5 bases and J by 6 bases; unmatched bases: 18. The CDR3 contains 18 residues. Germline values: CDR1 MDHEN, CDR2 SYDVKM. CDR3 in amino acids: CASSQHQGQGALIQPQHF. CDR3 bases: TGTGCCAGCAGTCAACACCAGGGGCAGGGGGCGCTTATTCAGCCCCAGCATTTT.

The V gene is TRBV7-9, the J gene TRBJ2-6; D not certain. CDR3 length equals 16 residues. V gave up 3 bases and J gave up 0 bases, with 9 bases separating them. CDR1 and CDR2 (germline): SEHNR, FQNEAQ (reference sequence). CDR3 in amino acids: CASSFRYSSGANVLTF. CDR3 DNA sequence: TGTGCCAGCAGCTTCAGGTACAGCTCTGGGGCCAACGTCCTGACTTTC.

In this sample, this clone turned up once. The chain recombines TRBV28 with TRBJ2-7, with a weak D call TRBD1 (5 bases). The CDR3 sequence is 15 residues long. Germline V CDR1 and CDR2: MDHEN, SYDVKM. Trimming removed 7 bases from V and 2 bases from J, with 18 bases in between. This chain's CDR3 is CASTQGTVGAYEQYF. The CDR3 nucleotides read TGTGCCAGCACCCAAGGCACAGTAGGGGCCTACGAGCAGTACTTC.

This chain links TRBV15 with TRBJ2-7, with a weak D call TRBD1 (5 bases). Germline values: CDR1 LNHNV, CDR2 YYDKDF (reference sequence). Trimming pared 4 bases from V and 6 bases from J, leaving 16 bases between. The CDR3 extends over 14 amino acids. The CDR3 loop is CATSIQGPNSEQYF. The CDR3 region has the DNA TGTGCCACCAGCATTCAGGGCCCTAACTCCGAGCAGTACTTC.

CDR3 sequence reads: CASTGTGNNEQFF. DNA of the CDR3: TGTGCCAGCACCGGGACAGGCAACAATGAGCAGTTCTTC. The V and J genes are TRBV2 and TRBJ2-1, with 8 bases fitting TRBD1. The V gene's germline CDR1 is SNHLY and CDR2 FYNNEI. The V gene end was trimmed by 7 bases and the J gene end by 5 bases; junction bases not matched to a gene: 4. The CDR3 runs to 13 residues.

The rearrangement joins TRBV2 to TRBJ2-7, with TRBD2 identical over 8 bases. The CDR3 is 13 amino acids. The trim removed 7 bases at V and 0 bases at J, leaving 2 bases unmatched. Germline assignment: CDR1 SNHLY and CDR2 FYNNEI. The CDR3 DNA follows: TGTGCCAGCAACAGCGGGAGCTCCTACGAGCAGTACTTC. Translated: CASNSGSSYEQYF.